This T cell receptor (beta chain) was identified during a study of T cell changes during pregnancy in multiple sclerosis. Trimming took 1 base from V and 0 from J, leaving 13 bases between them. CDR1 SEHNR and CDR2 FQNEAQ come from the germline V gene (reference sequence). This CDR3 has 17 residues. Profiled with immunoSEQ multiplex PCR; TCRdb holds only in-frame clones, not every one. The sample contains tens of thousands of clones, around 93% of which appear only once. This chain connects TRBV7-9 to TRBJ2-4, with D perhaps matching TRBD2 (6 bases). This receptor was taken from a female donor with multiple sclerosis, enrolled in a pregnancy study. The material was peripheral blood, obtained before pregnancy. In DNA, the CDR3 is TGTGCCAGCAGCTTAGGAACCGGGGGACTAGCCAAAAACATTCAGTACTTC. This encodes CASSLGTGGLAKNIQYF.